The sample holds a few counts of the clone carrying this T cell receptor beta chain. Its antigen is undetermined. J gave up 5 bases and V 4 bases, and 9 bases lay outside the gene matches. The CDR3 runs to 15 residues. Germline CDR1 and CDR2: SGDLS and YYNGEE. Amplified TCR beta CDR3 regions derived from RNA transcripts. Primed by the HTBI set, a first-round RT-PCR was run on the TCR CDR3. TCRdb passed the multiplex PCR reads through MiXCR, listing each CDR3 protein once. The profile shows some 550,000 distinct CDR3 sequences, about 16% of them singletons. These data originate in a study of T cells in Graves' hyperthyroidism and ophthalmopathy. Study-wide results and limits: Most thyroid-expanded clonotypes above 0.001 were also found in blood. Model-based prediction identified ophthalmopathy a median roughly 6.1 months prior to its onset. In the analysis, a 13 V-J model separated ophthalmopathy from stable hyperthyroidism.

The PBMCs were taken from around 10 ml of fresh peripheral blood. The specimen sequenced was blood. The clonotype originates from a woman aged 35 to 49 with Graves' ophthalmopathy. The V gene is TRBV9, the J gene TRBJ2-3; the match to TRBD2 covers 8 bases. The chain's CDR3 is CASSFTGTRVDTQYF. In nucleotides, the CDR3 is TGTGCCAGCAGCTTTACCGGGACTAGAGTAGATACGCAGTATTTT. Combining the CDR3 with reference TRBV9 and TRBJ2-3 gives the whole variable domain DSGVTQTPKHLITATGQRVTLRCSPRSGDLSVYWYQQSLDQGLQFLIQYYNGEERAKGNILERFSAQQFPDLHSELNLSSLELGDSALYFCASSFTGTRVDTQYFGPGTRLTVL.